This T cell receptor (beta chain) was profiled in a study of blood T cell repertoires in COVID-19. Remarks on this clone: Other DNA sequences in the sample encode the same CDR3.

This CDR3 has 14 residues. Germline lookup yields CDR1 LNHDA and CDR2 SQIVND (reference sequence). With 3 bases clipped from V and 9 bases from J, the junction kept 5 bases outside the gene matches. Sequenced by immunoSEQ multiplex PCR; TCRdb stores in-frame clones only, minus some. There are 300,000 to 500,000 clones in the sample; approximately 86% occur only once, and roughly 1.9% lies in the top ten. This rearrangement joins TRBV19 to TRBJ1-6, with TRBD1 identical over 7 bases. The sequenced sample consisted of PBMCs or T cells enriched from blood (not recorded which). This TCR was sampled from a woman aged 40 to 55 with acute COVID-19. CDR3 nucleotide sequence: TGTGCCAGTAGTATCACAGGGGTAGGTTCACCCCTCCACTTT. It specifies CASSITGVGSPLHF.